Sequencing of this T cell receptor (beta chain) was carried out in a study of cytomegalovirus exposure and HLA in healthy donors. The PCR used 60 Vbeta and 13 Jbeta primers. Sequencing was performed with immunoSEQ multiplex PCR; in TCRdb, only in-frame clones are kept and a portion is missing. This sample carries 90,000 or so clones, 82% of them seen once, and the ten largest clones take 3.5% to 4%. The CDR3 contains 14 residues. V was clipped by 10 bases and J by 0 bases, with 13 bases between them. The germline gives CDR1 MNHNS, CDR2 SASEGT. The sequenced sample consisted of PBMCs. The chain uses TRBV6-1 and TRBJ1-5, with D perhaps TRBD1 (5 bases). The sequence was obtained from a man aged 50-60 years in good health and CMV-seronegative. DNA for the CDR3: TGTGCCACTGTGACAGTTCCTAGCAATCAGCCCCAGCATTTT. Amino acids: CATVTVPSNQPQHF.